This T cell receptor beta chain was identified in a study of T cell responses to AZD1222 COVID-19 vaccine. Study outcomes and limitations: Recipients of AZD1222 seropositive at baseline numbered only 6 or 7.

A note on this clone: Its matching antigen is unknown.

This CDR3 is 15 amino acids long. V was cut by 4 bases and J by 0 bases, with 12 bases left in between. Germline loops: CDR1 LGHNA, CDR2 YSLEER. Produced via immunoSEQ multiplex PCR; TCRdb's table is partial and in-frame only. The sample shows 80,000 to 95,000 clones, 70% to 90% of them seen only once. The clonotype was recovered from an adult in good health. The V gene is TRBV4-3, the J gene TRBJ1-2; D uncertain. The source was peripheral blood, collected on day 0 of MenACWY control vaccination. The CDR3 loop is CASSPGENTNYGYTF. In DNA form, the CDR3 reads TGCGCCAGCAGCCCCGGGGAGAATACTAACTATGGCTACACCTTC.